This T cell receptor beta chain was captured by sequencing in a study of graft-versus-host responses after intestinal transplantation (dated by TCRdb to about 2021). As for the study more broadly: Recipients received multivisceral, liver-intestinal, or isolated intestinal transplants. All recipients received anti-thymocyte globulin induction followed by maintenance tacrolimus and steroids for around three years. After intestinal transplantation, graft-versus-host and host-versus-graft alloreactive T cell clones in the graft, circulation and bone marrow were tracked using bulk TCR-beta CDR3 sequencing. Alloreactive clones were identified by sequencing pre-transplant mixed lymphocyte reaction products and comparing these products with unstimulated pre-transplant donor and recipient T cells. Of the approximately 25 intestinal transplant recipients enrolled in the cohort, one of whom was a retransplant, a few patients without pretransplant specimens were excluded. Donor T cell macrochimerism was defined as a peak of at least 4% donor T cells among recipient peripheral blood mononuclear cells. Rather than going through the commercial service, samples from a few later patients were sequenced in-house on an Illumina MiSeq and processed with MiXCR.

Note on this clone: Its antigen is not yet known. Base qualities are not at hand, and no much larger clone is one base apart.

On the study overall, not on this receptor specifically: GvH clones turned up in recipient bone marrow, with some appearing earlier in ileal mucosa or blood, a pattern consistent with an intestinal mucosal origin. Peak levels of circulating GvH clones were associated with declines in HvG clones early after transplant. High GvH to HvG T cell clonal ratios were observed in the allografts of patients with donor T cell macrochimerism. Conclusions were limited by the relatively low number and heterogeneity of intestinal transplant patients.

The CDR3 covers 17 residues, taking in both the cysteine and the phenylalanine. CDR3 DNA is the only sequence kept; it has 51 bases, read in frame from the first base. For this chain, trimming is 5 bases at the V end and 4 bases at the J end, and the number of junction bases without a gene match is 19. In the germline V gene, CDR1 corresponds to SQVTM and CDR2 to ANQGSEA. Per the publication, the time point label means: cells obtained before transplantation from donor or recipient. CD3+CD4+ and CD3+CD8+ populations were FACS-sorted from unstimulated pre-transplant donor and recipient cells taken from spleen or lymph nodes. To prepare the library, the immunoSEQ multiplex PCR assay was applied. In most patients, genomic DNA was isolated using the Qiagen DNeasy Blood and Tissue Kit and sent frozen to Adaptive Biotechnologies for TCR sequencing. For most patients, genomic DNA was subjected to high-throughput TCR-beta CDR3 sequencing by Adaptive Biotechnologies. The authors' analysis ran thus. TCR sequencing data for more than 15 patients were retrieved from Adaptive's ImmunoSEQ software; three other patients were processed with MiXCR and VDJtools. To correct CD4 versus CD8 sorting errors, sequences present in both subsets at a frequency ratio below 5:1 were removed. CDR3 nucleotide sequences shared between donor and recipient were removed because the origin of such sequences could not be assigned. To be classed as alloreactive, a clone needed at least 2-fold expansion over unstimulated cells and a minimum CFSE-low frequency of 0.002% (template counts) or 0.001% (read counts). Clones were considered mappable if detected in sequenced pre-transplant spleen, lymph node, or MLR CFSE-low populations of the donor or recipient. The cumulative frequency of alloreactive clones was calculated as a percentage of all sequences, weighted by copy number. TCRdb carries this immuneACCESS record with in-frame sequences only. Its versions omit some clonotypes, under half of them owing to an unresolved V gene in the studies checked, with the rest unexplained. The V and J calls and clone size are taken from that table; D and trimming were inferred from the DNA. Present in this sample are around 120,000 clones, approximately 95% of which were seen just once. More than 2.5% of the sample is held by the ten biggest clonotypes.

The origin of this receptor is a human donor who received an intestinal transplant. Rearrangement joined TRBV29-1 to TRBJ2-7; the junction holds 8 bases that match TRBD2. Specimen: unstimulated CD8+ T cells sorted from spleen or lymph node cells, collected before intestinal transplant. The nucleotide sequence is given as TGCAGCGTTCACGTGGGTCCCCTTTCTAGCGGGTTATACGAGCAGTACTTC. Translated, this gives CSVHVGPLSSGLYEQYF.